The source of this T cell receptor beta chain is a study of blood T cell repertoires in COVID-19. About the study: Sites in the United States, Italy and Spain provided acute and convalescent COVID-19 samples. PBMCs, B-cell-depleted T cells, or T cells were the source of the cDNA or gDNA that made up the material.

Original processing methods: Nucleated cell number was recorded as an estimate derived from reference gene primer amplification. TCRdb keeps only in-frame clones here, not all; method: immunoSEQ multiplex PCR. For V, J and clone size, that table is used; D and trimming come from the DNA. The repertoire holds 170,000 or so clones, with roughly nine tenths as singletons. The receptor was derived from a man in his late teens or twenties who had recovered from COVID-19. The sequencing input was peripheral blood.

The CDR3 region is CATTASAAGATNYGYTF. DNA of the CDR3: TGTGCCACTACTGCTAGTGCCGCAGGGGCTACTAACTATGGCTACACCTTC. This chain connects TRBV28 to TRBJ1-2; D may be TRBD1 (6 bases). V gave up 10 bases and J gave up 0 bases, with 24 bases separating them. Germline lookup yields CDR1 MDHEN and CDR2 SYDVKM. The CDR3 spans 17 residues.